These 21 T cell receptor beta chains were all obtained from the same sample, sequenced in a study of cytomegalovirus exposure and HLA in healthy donors. Clones were sequenced by immunoSEQ multiplex PCR, and TCRdb holds only the in-frame ones, with some missing. Here the sample spans about 240,000 clones, approximately 86% being singletons. The material sequenced was PBMCs. The source is a woman aged 25-40 years in good health and CMV-seropositive.

In its sample, this clone was seen a few times. The gene calls are TRBV2 and TRBJ2-3; 8 nucleotides agree with TRBD1. J gave up 8 bases and V 7 bases, and 14 bases lay outside the gene matches. Germline loops: CDR1 SNHLY, CDR2 FYNNEI. The CDR3 contains 15 residues. CDR3 sequence reads: CASTEGTGAGGTQYF. The DNA for the CDR3 is TGTGCCAGCACCGAGGGGACAGGCGCCGGAGGTACGCAGTATTTT.

This clone was detected only once. This sequence joins TRBV27 and TRBJ1-5; perhaps TRBD1 as D (5 bases). The germline gives CDR1 MNHEY, CDR2 SMNVEV (reference sequence). This CDR3 comprises 16 residues. V lost 3 bases, J lost 1 base, and 13 bases lay in between. Here the CDR3 DNA reads TGTGCCAGCAGTTTTCAATGGGGGGAAAGCAATCAGCCCCAGCATTTT. As protein: CASSFQWGESNQPQHF.

This chain connects TRBV30 to TRBJ2-3; D is unresolved. The CDR3 spans 13 residues. Trimming removed 0 bases from V and 6 bases from J, with 10 bases in between. Germline V gene data show CDR1 as GTSNPN and CDR2 as SVGIG (reference sequence). CDR3 DNA sequence: TGTGCCTGGAGTGTACATGTCTCCGATACGCAGTATTTT. It is translated as CAWSVHVSDTQYF.

This clone appeared a single time. V and J are TRBV5-1 and TRBJ2-5, with 8 bases aligning to TRBD1. The CDR3 spans 16 residues. V gave up 0 bases and J gave up 4 bases; unmatched junction bases: 8. CDR1 is SGHRS and CDR2 is YFSETQ in the germline V gene. The CDR3 region is CASSLGPNRGSETQYF. The DNA for the CDR3 is TGCGCCAGCAGCTTGGGGCCCAACAGGGGGTCAGAGACCCAGTACTTC.

The chain links TRBV6-1 to TRBJ1-4, with TRBD1 as a possible D gene (6 bases). The CDR3 covers 14 residues. Germline CDR1 reads MNHNS; CDR2 reads SASEGT. The V end was cut by 8 bases, the J end by 0 bases, with 10 bases between. CDR3 sequence (DNA): TGTGCCAGCGGCCGGACAGCAACTAATGAAAAACTGTTTTTT. This codes for CASGRTATNEKLFF.

The chain employs TRBV18 and TRBJ2-1; D perhaps matches TRBD2 (6 bases). The CDR3 totals 12 residues. Trimming left V 5 bases short and J 6 bases short, with 8 bases between. Germline assignment: CDR1 KGHSH and CDR2 LQKENI. The CDR3 nucleotides read TGTGCCAGCTCAACGACTAGCAATGAGCAGTTCTTC. The encoded protein is CASSTTSNEQFF.

In its sample, this clone was seen a few times. The chain couples TRBV7-2 to TRBJ1-2, with D tentatively TRBD1 (6 bases). Trimming pared 5 bases from V and 5 bases from J, leaving 15 bases between. CDR1 SGHTA and CDR2 FQGNSA come from the germline V gene. The CDR3 is made up of 14 amino acids. DNA of the CDR3: TGTGCCAGCAGCCGCCCGGACAGACAGTATGGCTACACCTTC. The encoded protein is CASSRPDRQYGYTF.

This sequence joins TRBV27 and TRBJ2-7, with 7 positions matching TRBD2. The CDR3 sequence is 15 residues long. The J segment lost 5 bases and the V segment lost 6 bases, leaving 13 bases of the junction unmatched. Germline V gene lookup returns CDR1 MNHEY and CDR2 SMNVEV (reference sequence). CDR3 coding DNA: TGTGCCAGCAGGCGGGGGTGGCAGGAAAAGGACGAGCAGTACTTC. Its translation is CASRRGWQEKDEQYF.

This chain links TRBV6-1 with TRBJ2-1; 10 bases map to TRBD2. In germline, CDR1 is MNHNS, CDR2 SASEGT. There are 17 residues in the CDR3. Germline trimming cut 2 bases from V and 7 bases from J; bases unmatched to any gene: 11. The CDR3 bases are TGTGCCAGCAGTGAATACTACGGACTAGCGGCATATAATGAGCAGTTCTTC. Its translation: CASSEYYGLAAYNEQFF.

The chain links TRBV4-1 to TRBJ1-5, with D uncertain. This CDR3 contains 15 residues. The germline V and J ends were trimmed by 0 bases and 2 bases, with 8 bases remaining between them. The germline V gene has CDR1 MGHRA and CDR2 YSYEKL. CDR3 residues: CASSQEEGGNQPQHF. The CDR3 nucleotides are TGCGCCAGCAGCCAAGAGGAGGGTGGCAATCAGCCCCAGCATTTT.

The chain recombines TRBV5-6 with TRBJ2-1, with 14 bases fitting TRBD2. This CDR3 region has 16 residues. Germline V gene data show CDR1 as SGHDT and CDR2 as YYEEEE. With 4 bases clipped from V and 12 bases from J, the junction kept 12 bases outside the gene matches. The CDR3 DNA follows: TGTGCCAGCAGCAGGGATGCCGGGACTAGCGGGAGTGGGCAGTTCTTC. Its translation: CASSRDAGTSGSGQFF.

The chain is built from TRBV2 and TRBJ2-3; 7 positions match TRBD2. CDR1 is SNHLY and CDR2 is FYNNEI in the germline V gene. Unmatched junction bases numbered 6, after V lost 6 bases and J lost 6 bases. CDR3 length equals 13 residues. The CDR3 is CASRTSPADTQYF. The CDR3 coding sequence is TGTGCCAGCAGGACTAGCCCTGCGGATACGCAGTATTTT. Together with reference TRBV2 and TRBJ2-3, the CDR3 gives the full variable domain: EPEVTQTPSHQVTQMGQEVILRCVPISNHLYFYWYRQILGQKVEFLVSFYNNEISEKSEIFDDQFSVERPDGSNFTLKIRSTKLEDSAMYFCASRTSPADTQYFGPGTRLTVL.

This sequence joins TRBV19 and TRBJ1-3; TRBD1 agrees at 8 bases. Germline V gives CDR1 LNHDA, CDR2 SQIVND (reference sequence). V trimming: 4 bases; J trimming: 8 bases; junction bases outside the gene matches: 13. CDR3 size: 16 residues. The CDR3 DNA reads TGTGCCAGTAGTACCCTAGGACGGGACAGGATGGACACCATATATTTT. Its protein is CASSTLGRDRMDTIYF.

For the CDR3, the DNA is TGTGCCATCAGTGAGACGAGGGGGCTCACGGGCGAGCAGTACTTC. Its protein is CAISETRGLTGEQYF. The chain joins TRBV10-3 to TRBJ2-7, with 7 bases fitting TRBD1. The CDR3 has 15 residues. V gave up 2 bases and J gave up 6 bases; unmatched junction bases: 10. CDR1 is ENHRY, CDR2 SYGVKD, per germline.

The chain employs TRBV6-1 and TRBJ1-5; 9 bases match TRBD1. The V gene's germline CDR1 is MNHNS and CDR2 SASEGT. Trimming at V came to 1 base and at J to 7 bases, leaving 11 bases not matched to a gene. The CDR3 has 17 residues. The CDR3 DNA follows: TGTGCCAGCAGTGAAGACTTGGGACAGGGAGGGGAACAGCCCCAGCATTTT. Its protein is CASSEDLGQGGEQPQHF.

V gene TRBV9 combines with J gene TRBJ2-2, with TRBD1 matching over 10 bases. The CDR3 runs to 15 residues. After removal of 3 bases from V and 7 bases from J, the junction contained 6 bases not matched to a gene. Germline CDR1 is SGDLS and CDR2 is YYNGEE. CDR3 bases: TGTGCCAGCAGCGCGGACAGGGGGTGGGGCGGGGAGCTGTTTTTT. As protein: CASSADRGWGGELFF.

The table lists this clone with many counts. V and J are TRBV10-2 and TRBJ1-5; no firm D call. Germline assignment: CDR1 WSHSY and CDR2 SAAADI. The CDR3 loop spans 16 amino acids. Between the trimmed V and J ends, which lost 0 bases and 5 bases, there was a span of 14 bases. CDR3 DNA sequence: TGCGCCAGCAGTGAGTCGTTGTACAGCCCTTATCAGCCCCAGCATTTT. The encoded protein is CASSESLYSPYQPQHF.

The chain links TRBV9 to TRBJ2-1; D gene uncertain. The CDR3 covers 15 residues. Between the trimmed V and J ends, which lost 0 bases and 3 bases, there was a span of 10 bases. Germline V gives CDR1 SGDLS, CDR2 YYNGEE. Here the CDR3 reads CASSVASSGYNEQFF. CDR3 in DNA: TGTGCCAGCAGCGTAGCTAGTTCGGGCTACAATGAGCAGTTCTTC.

The V and J genes are TRBV2 and TRBJ1-1; D is unresolved. Trimming took off 6 bases at V and 7 bases at J, with 12 bases between the two ends. Germline V gene sequence: CDR1 SNHLY, CDR2 FYNNEI. The CDR3 is 12 residues long. For the CDR3, the DNA is TGTGCCAGCAGCGCCCAATCCTATGAAGCTTTCTTT. It translates to CASSAQSYEAFF.

The chain couples TRBV9 to TRBJ2-1, with 9 nucleotides matching TRBD2. Germline CDR1 reads SGDLS; CDR2 reads YYNGEE. The CDR3 sequence is 15 residues long. V shed 0 bases and J 5 bases; nucleotides not matched to a gene: 3. DNA of the CDR3: TGTGCCAGCAGCGTAGGGAGGACTAGCGACAATGAGCAGTTCTTC. It encodes CASSVGRTSDNEQFF.

The chain recombines TRBV6-5 with TRBJ2-7; possible D gene TRBD1, 6 bases. This CDR3 comprises 14 residues. Germline V gene sequence: CDR1 MNHEY, CDR2 SVGAGI. The V gene lost 5 bases and the J gene lost 3 bases, with 14 bases spanning the gap. The CDR3 DNA is TGTGCCAGCAGTCGACAGGAAGGCTTCTACGAGCAGTACTTC. Translating gives CASSRQEGFYEQYF.